This T cell receptor (beta chain) was captured by sequencing in a study of read filtering for tumor transcriptome and immune sequencing. As for the study in general: Revised staging placed under ten patients in R-ISS I, 15 to 20 in II, six or seven in III. RNA-seq yielded only 85 to 1273 TCR reads, IR-seq about 4 to 10.27 million. Study-wide results and limits: RNA-seq captured clonotypes less deeply and reliably than IR-seq. This fraction held mixed bone marrow immune cells after CD138-negative sorting.

Trimming pared 9 bases from V and 9 bases from J, leaving 15 bases between. The CDR3 runs to 12 residues. In germline, CDR1 is LNHDA, CDR2 SQIVND (reference sequence). This clonotype occurred many times. Its target is not known. The library was built from about 400 ng RNA with molecular barcoded adaptors for alpha/delta and beta/gamma chains. TCRdb passed the reads through MiXCR, listing each CDR3 protein once. In the table there are approximately 41,000 distinct CDR3 sequences, around 15% of which are singletons. The chain has TRBV19 and TRBJ2-1; D uncertain. The sequenced material came from a population of CD138-negative cells sorted from bone marrow. The origin of this receptor is a donor at least 40 years old with multiple myeloma. CDR3 nucleotides: TGTGCCAGCCAGGACCGCGGTAGTGAGCAGTTCTTC. It specifies CASQDRGSEQFF.